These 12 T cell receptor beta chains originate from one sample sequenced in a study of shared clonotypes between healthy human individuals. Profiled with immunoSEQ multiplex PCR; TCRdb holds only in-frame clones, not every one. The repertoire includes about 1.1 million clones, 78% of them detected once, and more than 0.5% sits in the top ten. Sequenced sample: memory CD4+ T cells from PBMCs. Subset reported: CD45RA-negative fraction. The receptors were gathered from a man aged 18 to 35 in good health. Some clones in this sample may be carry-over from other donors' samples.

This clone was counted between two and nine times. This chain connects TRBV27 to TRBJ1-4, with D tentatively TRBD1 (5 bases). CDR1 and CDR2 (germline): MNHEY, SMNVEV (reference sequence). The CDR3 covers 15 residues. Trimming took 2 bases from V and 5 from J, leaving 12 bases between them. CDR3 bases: TGTGCCAGCAGTTTAGTCGGGGGATACAATGAAAAACTGTTTTTT. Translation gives CASSLVGGYNEKLFF.

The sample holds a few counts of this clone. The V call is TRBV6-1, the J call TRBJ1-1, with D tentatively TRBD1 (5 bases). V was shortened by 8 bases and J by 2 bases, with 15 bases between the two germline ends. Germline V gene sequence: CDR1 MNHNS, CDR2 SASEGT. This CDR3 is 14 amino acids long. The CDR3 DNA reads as TGTGCCAGCGGGACGAGGTCATTTAACACTGAAGCTTTCTTT. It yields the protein CASGTRSFNTEAFF.

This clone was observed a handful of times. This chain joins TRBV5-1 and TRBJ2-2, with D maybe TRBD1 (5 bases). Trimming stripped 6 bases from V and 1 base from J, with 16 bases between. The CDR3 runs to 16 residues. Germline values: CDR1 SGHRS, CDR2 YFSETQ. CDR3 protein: CASNPLAGKNTGELFF. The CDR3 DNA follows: TGCGCCAGCAATCCCTTGGCAGGGAAGAACACCGGGGAGCTGTTTTTT.

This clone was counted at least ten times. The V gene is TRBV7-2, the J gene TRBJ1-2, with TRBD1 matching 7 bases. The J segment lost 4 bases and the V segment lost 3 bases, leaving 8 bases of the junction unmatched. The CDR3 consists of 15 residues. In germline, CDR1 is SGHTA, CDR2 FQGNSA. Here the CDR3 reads CASSFPGQSLYGYTF. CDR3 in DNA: TGTGCCAGCAGCTTCCCGGGACAGTCTCTCTATGGCTACACCTTC.

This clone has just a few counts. The CDR3 DNA is TGTGCCAGCAGCCTGCTAGCGGGCATCCCCGGGGAGCTGTTTTTT. Its protein product is CASSLLAGIPGELFF. The chain combines TRBV7-9 with TRBJ2-2, with 8 bases that match TRBD2. Looked up from germline, CDR1 is SEHNR and CDR2 is FQNEAQ (reference sequence). J lost 6 bases, V lost 5 bases, and 8 bases had no gene match. The length of the CDR3 is 15 residues.

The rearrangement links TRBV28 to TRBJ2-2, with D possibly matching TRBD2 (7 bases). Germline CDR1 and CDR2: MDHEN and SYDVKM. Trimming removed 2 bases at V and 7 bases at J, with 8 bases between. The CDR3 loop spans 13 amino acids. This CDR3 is CASSLRGGGELFF. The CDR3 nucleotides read TGTGCCAGCAGTTTAAGGGGGGGCGGGGAGCTGTTTTTT.

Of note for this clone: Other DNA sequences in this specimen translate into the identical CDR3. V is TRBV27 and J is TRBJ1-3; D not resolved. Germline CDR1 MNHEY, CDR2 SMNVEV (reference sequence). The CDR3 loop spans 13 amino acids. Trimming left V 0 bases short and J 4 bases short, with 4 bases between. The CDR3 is CASSLSGGNTIYF. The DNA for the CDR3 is TGTGCCAGCAGTTTATCAGGGGGAAACACCATATATTTT.

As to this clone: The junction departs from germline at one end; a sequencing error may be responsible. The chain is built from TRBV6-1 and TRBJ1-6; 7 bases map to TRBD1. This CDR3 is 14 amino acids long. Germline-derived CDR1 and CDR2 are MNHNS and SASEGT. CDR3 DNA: TGTGCCAGCAGGGAAGAGGGGGCGGGTTCACCCCTCCACTTT. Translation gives CASREEGAGSPLHF.

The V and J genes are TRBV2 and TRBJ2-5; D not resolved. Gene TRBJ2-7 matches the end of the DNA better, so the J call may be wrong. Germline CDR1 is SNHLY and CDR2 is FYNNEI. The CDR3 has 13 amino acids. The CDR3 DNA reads TGTGCCAGCAGTGGGCTAGTCTCCTACGAGCAGTACTTC. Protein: CASSGLVSYEQYF.

This chain's CDR3 is CATSTGTGVPGELFF. The CDR3 DNA reads as TGTGCCACCAGCACCGGGACAGGGGTGCCCGGGGAGCTGTTTTTT. The chain uses TRBV15 and TRBJ2-2; 10 bases match TRBD1. Looked up from germline, CDR1 is LNHNV and CDR2 is YYDKDF (reference sequence). The CDR3 spans 15 residues. The trim removed 4 bases at V and 6 bases at J, leaving 5 bases unmatched.

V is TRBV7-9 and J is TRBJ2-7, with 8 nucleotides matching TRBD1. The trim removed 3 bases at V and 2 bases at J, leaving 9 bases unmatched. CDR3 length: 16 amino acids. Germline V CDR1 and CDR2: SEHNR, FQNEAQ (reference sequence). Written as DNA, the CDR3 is TGTGCCAGCAGCTTCGCTCTGGGGACAGGCACCTACGAGCAGTACTTC. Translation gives CASSFALGTGTYEQYF. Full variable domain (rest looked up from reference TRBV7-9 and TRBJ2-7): DTGVSQNPRHKITKRGQNVTFRCDPISEHNRLYWYRQTLGQGPEFLTYFQNEAQLEKSRLLSDRFSAERPKGSFSTLEIQRTEQGDSAMYLCASSFALGTGTYEQYFGPGTRLTVT.

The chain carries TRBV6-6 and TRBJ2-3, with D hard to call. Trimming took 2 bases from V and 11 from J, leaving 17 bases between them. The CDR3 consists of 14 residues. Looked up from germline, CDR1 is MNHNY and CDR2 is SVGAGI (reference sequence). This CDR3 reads CASSYVSVQTGQYF. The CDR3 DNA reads TGTGCCAGCAGTTACGTCTCCGTCCAGACGGGGCAGTATTTT.